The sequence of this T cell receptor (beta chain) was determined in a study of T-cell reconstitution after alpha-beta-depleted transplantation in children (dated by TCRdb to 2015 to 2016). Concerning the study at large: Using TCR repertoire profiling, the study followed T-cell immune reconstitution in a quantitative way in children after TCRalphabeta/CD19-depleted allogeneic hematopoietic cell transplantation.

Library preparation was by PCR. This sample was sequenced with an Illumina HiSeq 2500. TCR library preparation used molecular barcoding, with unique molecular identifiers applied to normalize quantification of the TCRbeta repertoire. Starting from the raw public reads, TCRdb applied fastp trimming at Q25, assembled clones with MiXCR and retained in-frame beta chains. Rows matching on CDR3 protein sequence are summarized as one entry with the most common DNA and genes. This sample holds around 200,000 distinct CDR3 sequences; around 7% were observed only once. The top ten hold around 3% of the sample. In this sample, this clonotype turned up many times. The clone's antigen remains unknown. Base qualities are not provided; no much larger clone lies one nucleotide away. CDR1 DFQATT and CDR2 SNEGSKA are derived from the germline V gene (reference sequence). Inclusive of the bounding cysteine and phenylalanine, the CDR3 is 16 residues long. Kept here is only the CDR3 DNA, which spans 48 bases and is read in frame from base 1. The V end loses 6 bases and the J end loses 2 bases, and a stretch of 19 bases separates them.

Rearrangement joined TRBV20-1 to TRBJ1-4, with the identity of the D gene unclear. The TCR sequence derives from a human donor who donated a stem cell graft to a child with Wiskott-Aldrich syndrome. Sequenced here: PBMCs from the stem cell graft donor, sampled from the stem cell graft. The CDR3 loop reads CSAHDFRTGTNEKLFF. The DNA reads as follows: TGCAGTGCCCACGATTTTAGGACGGGGACTAATGAAAAACTGTTTTTT.